What follows describes a single TCR beta chain. The antigen remains undetermined. These data are taken from a study of immune evolution from preneoplasia to lung adenocarcinoma. Notes on the study in general: Top clone share appeared to fall from AAH through AIS, MIA, adenocarcinoma. Normal lung had highest clonality; later lesions appeared denser, more diverse.

V lost 0 bases and J 8 bases, leaving 16 bases between the germline ends. This CDR3 spans 15 amino acids. Per the germline V gene, CDR1 is MNHNY and CDR2 is SVGAGI (reference sequence). Sequencing used immunoSEQ multiplex PCR; TCRdb keeps in-frame clones, though not all of them. The repertoire holds under 7,500 clones, with 81% as singletons. Resections took place in Japan or China from 2014 to 2017. Histologic diagnosis was independently verified by two lung pathologists. This sequence was found in a person between 45 and 75 years old with lung adenocarcinoma. The rearrangement joins TRBV6-6 to TRBJ1-2; TRBD1 might be the D (5 bases). Source material: FFPE normal lung tissue adjacent to the tumor. The CDR3 loop is CASSYSRMGGGGYTF. The CDR3 DNA reads as TGTGCCAGCAGTTACTCGAGAATGGGGGGTGGGGGCTACACCTTC.